This passage covers 23 T cell receptor beta chains from one sample sequenced in a study of blood T cell repertoires in COVID-19. Clones were sequenced by immunoSEQ multiplex PCR, and TCRdb holds only the in-frame ones, with some missing. The sample lists 100,000 to 150,000 clones, 85% to 90% seen once, with around 7.3% in the top ten. The sample taken for sequencing was peripheral blood. These receptors originate from a man aged 45-60 years with acute or convalescent COVID-19.

The chain employs TRBV6-4 and TRBJ1-1; no clear D. The CDR3 is made up of 13 amino acids. Germline V gene sequence: CDR1 MRHNA, CDR2 SNTAGT. V shed 4 bases and J shed 2 bases, with 8 bases lying between them. The CDR3 region has the DNA TGTGCCAGCAGTGCGTGGACTAACACTGAAGCTTTCTTT. This translates into CASSAWTNTEAFF.

The chain combines TRBV19 with TRBJ1-6; TRBD1 agrees at 7 bases. J lost 7 bases, V lost 5 bases, and 11 bases had no gene match. The CDR3 runs to 16 residues. Germline-derived CDR1 and CDR2 are LNHDA and SQIVND (reference sequence). The CDR3: CASSAVDRVGNSPLHF. CDR3 coding DNA: TGTGCCAGTAGTGCCGTTGACAGGGTAGGAAATTCACCCCTCCACTTT.

CDR3 sequence: CASTTAWEQFF. The DNA of the CDR3 is TGTGCCAGCACCACCGCGTGGGAGCAGTTCTTC. The chain has TRBV19 and TRBJ2-1; no clear D. Germline values: CDR1 LNHDA, CDR2 SQIVND (reference sequence). Trimming shortened V by 9 bases and J by 10 bases, and 13 bases separated the two germline ends. This CDR3 is built from 11 residues.

The chain links TRBV4-1 to TRBJ2-1, with 9 bases lining up with TRBD2. The CDR3 runs to 17 residues. Germline CDR1 reads MGHRA; CDR2 reads YSYEKL. Germline trimming cut 3 bases from V and 0 bases from J; bases unmatched to any gene: 6. Here the CDR3 reads CASSQGLAVSSYNEQFF. The CDR3 nucleotides are TGCGCCAGCAGCCAGGGACTAGCTGTTAGCTCCTACAATGAGCAGTTCTTC.

The rearrangement links TRBV30 to TRBJ2-5, with 9 bases lining up with TRBD1. The CDR3 loop spans 14 amino acids. CDR1 is GTSNPN, CDR2 SVGIG, per germline (reference sequence). The junction had 8 bases not matched to a gene; V was cut back by 3 bases and J by 6 bases. The CDR3 sequence is CAWSPGTGYQTQYF. The CDR3 bases are TGTGCCTGGAGCCCCGGGACAGGGTATCAGACCCAGTACTTC.

The J gene is TRBJ2-1, the V gene TRBV28; D might be TRBD1 (5 bases). This CDR3 is 14 amino acids long. Trimming removed 3 bases at V and 5 bases at J, with 11 bases between. Germline CDR1 is MDHEN and CDR2 is SYDVKM. The CDR3 DNA is TGTGCCAGCAGTTTCCGTAGACAGCACAATGAGCAGTTCTTC. It yields the protein CASSFRRQHNEQFF. Full variable domain (missing parts from reference TRBV28 and TRBJ2-1): DVKVTQSSRYLVKRTGEKVFLECVQDMDHENMFWYRQDPGLGLRLIYFSYDVKMKEKGDIPEGYSVSREKKERFSLILESASTNQTSMYLCASSFRRQHNEQFFGPGTRLTVL.

This CDR3 is CASSEYAGITEAFF. The CDR3 DNA sequence: TGTGCCAGCAGTGAGTATGCGGGGATCACTGAAGCTTTCTTT. The V and J genes are TRBV6-4 and TRBJ1-1, with D uncertain. The CDR3 loop spans 14 amino acids. The germline V and J ends were trimmed by 3 bases and 4 bases, with 12 bases remaining between them. The germline gives CDR1 MRHNA, CDR2 SNTAGT.

The rearrangement uses TRBV12-3 or TRBV12-4 and TRBJ1-2; D ambiguous. V was shortened by 3 bases and J by 6 bases, with 8 bases between the two germline ends. This CDR3 region has 12 residues. The CDR3 nucleotides read TGTGCCAGCAGTTTTTATGAGGATGGCTACACCTTC. This codes for CASSFYEDGYTF.

The V gene is TRBV30, the J gene TRBJ2-7; 7 bases line up with TRBD1. The CDR3 is made up of 13 amino acids. Germline V gene lookup returns CDR1 GTSNPN and CDR2 SVGIG (reference sequence). V was clipped by 0 bases and J by 3 bases; unmatched bases: 2. In DNA form, the CDR3 reads TGTGCCTGGAGTGTGGCAGGGGGCTACGAGCAGTACTTC. Protein product: CAWSVAGGYEQYF.

The CDR3 coding sequence is TGTGCCTGGAGTACAGGATCCTATGGCTACACCTTC. Protein: CAWSTGSYGYTF. The genes are TRBV30 and TRBJ1-2, with a tentative D call TRBD1 (5 bases). Between the trimmed V and J ends, which lost 2 bases and 4 bases, there was a span of 8 bases. CDR1 is GTSNPN and CDR2 is SVGIG in the germline V gene (reference sequence). The CDR3 is 12 amino acids.

J is TRBJ1-2 and V is TRBV29-1; D might be TRBD1 (5 bases). The CDR3 is 13 residues long. Trimming removed 1 base at V and 4 bases at J, with 10 bases between. In germline, CDR1 is SQVTM, CDR2 ANQGSEA. In nucleotides, the CDR3 is TGCAGCGTTGAAGGGGGCGCTGGCTATGGCTACACCTTC. Residues: CSVEGGAGYGYTF.

V gene TRBV27 combines with J gene TRBJ1-2; 7 bases align to TRBD1. Per the germline V gene, CDR1 is MNHEY and CDR2 is SMNVEV (reference sequence). The CDR3 contains 16 residues. V was pared by 6 bases and J by 3 bases, with 13 bases of the junction left unmatched. The CDR3 coding sequence is TGTGCCAGCAGCCCCGGAGGGGGCGCAGGCCACTATGGCTACACCTTC. Encoded protein: CASSPGGGAGHYGYTF.

The V gene is TRBV30, the J gene TRBJ1-5, with TRBD1 matching 8 bases. The V segment lost 1 base and the J segment 3 bases; nucleotides outside the gene matches: 5. This CDR3 is built from 15 residues. Germline CDR1 GTSNPN, CDR2 SVGIG (reference sequence). CDR3 in DNA: TGTGCCTGGAGTGGACAGGGGATTGACAATCAGCCCCAGCATTTT. Translated: CAWSGQGIDNQPQHF.

The chain employs TRBV5-1 and TRBJ2-7; a weak D match, TRBD2 (6 bases). The CDR3 length is 14 residues. Germline lookup yields CDR1 SGHRS and CDR2 YFSETQ. V lost 2 bases, J lost 0 bases, and 9 bases lay in between. The CDR3 loop reads CASSFGSGSYEQYF. DNA of the CDR3: TGCGCCAGCAGCTTCGGGAGTGGCTCCTACGAGCAGTACTTC.

V gene TRBV10-1 combines with J gene TRBJ1-1, with D perhaps TRBD1 (5 bases). The CDR3 extends over 15 amino acids. With 3 bases removed from V and 6 bases from J, the gap between germline ends came to 17 bases. CDR1 WNHNN and CDR2 SYGVQD come from the germline V gene (reference sequence). The CDR3 loop is CASSDPGGSGPEAFF. The CDR3 region has the DNA TGCGCCAGCAGTGATCCGGGGGGGTCCGGTCCTGAAGCTTTCTTT.

The chain uses TRBV29-1 and TRBJ2-3; 13 nucleotides line up with TRBD2. The CDR3 runs to 14 residues. V lost 3 bases and J lost 8; bases outside the gene matches: 5. CDR1 is SQVTM and CDR2 is ANQGSEA in the germline V gene. The CDR3 sequence is CSVERLAGGGTQYF. In DNA form, the CDR3 reads TGCAGCGTTGAGCGACTAGCGGGAGGTGGTACGCAGTATTTT.

The V and J genes are TRBV19 and TRBJ1-2, with TRBD1 matching 8 bases. V shed 3 bases, J shed 2 bases, and the junction held 2 bases outside the gene matches. CDR3 length equals 14 residues. Germline assignment: CDR1 LNHDA and CDR2 SQIVND (reference sequence). CDR3 region: CASSIQGANYGYTF. The CDR3 DNA reads as TGTGCCAGTAGTATCCAGGGGGCGAACTATGGCTACACCTTC.

The CDR3 coding sequence is TGTGCCAGCAGCTTCCGGCAGGGCACAGATACGCAGTATTTT. Translating it yields CASSFRQGTDTQYF. V gene TRBV11-3 combines with J gene TRBJ2-3; D is ambiguous. This CDR3 has 14 amino acids. CDR1 is SGHNT, CDR2 YENEEA, per germline. Deletions cut 3 bases from V and 1 base from J, with 8 bases between.

In its sample, this clone was seen once. This chain links TRBV27 with TRBJ1-2; 8 bases are shared with TRBD1. The CDR3 length is 13 residues. Germline V gene lookup returns CDR1 MNHEY and CDR2 SMNVEV (reference sequence). V lost 3 bases, J lost 4 bases, and 1 base stayed unmatched. The CDR3 region has the DNA TGTGCCAGCAGTTTCGGGACAGGCTATGGCTACACCTTC. Translating gives CASSFGTGYGYTF.

The table lists this clone with a count of one. This rearrangement joins TRBV5-1 to TRBJ1-5; 7 nucleotides agree with TRBD1. V was clipped by 0 bases and J by 3 bases; unmatched bases: 3. Per the germline V gene, CDR1 is SGHRS and CDR2 is YFSETQ. The CDR3 is 15 amino acids. CDR3 protein: CASSLEGAHNQPQHF. DNA for the CDR3: TGCGCCAGCAGCTTGGAGGGGGCCCACAATCAGCCCCAGCATTTT.

This clone has a handful of counts. This chain joins TRBV30 and TRBJ1-2, with 7 positions matching TRBD1. Germline V lookup: CDR1 GTSNPN, CDR2 SVGIG (reference sequence). This CDR3 spans 13 amino acids. The trim removed 6 bases at V and 0 bases at J, leaving 4 bases unmatched. CDR3 residues: CACHRGTNYGYTF. DNA of the CDR3: TGTGCCTGTCACAGGGGAACTAACTATGGCTACACCTTC. Together with reference TRBV30 and TRBJ1-2, the CDR3 gives the full variable domain: SQTIHQWPATLVQPVGSPLSLECTVEGTSNPNLYWYRQAAGRGLQLLFYSVGIGQISSEVPQNLSASRPQDRQFILSSKKLLLSDSGFYLCACHRGTNYGYTFGSGTRLTVV.

V is TRBV3-1 (or the pseudogene TRBV3-2) and J is TRBJ2-1, with 11 bases matching TRBD1. The junction had 9 bases not matched to a gene; V was cut back by 4 bases and J by 7 bases. The germline CDR1 and CDR2 sequences are LGHDT and YNNKEL (reference sequence). The CDR3 totals 16 residues. The CDR3 nucleotides read TGTGCCAGCAGCCGACGAATCCGGGACAGGGGGAATGAGCAGTTCTTC. Translated, it gives CASSRRIRDRGNEQFF.

This clone was observed a few times. This chain joins TRBV6-2 or TRBV6-3 and TRBJ1-5; 9 bases agree with TRBD1. Germline assignment: CDR1 MNHEY and CDR2 SVGEGT. The V segment lost 5 bases and the J segment 7 bases; nucleotides outside the gene matches: 9. This CDR3 comprises 15 residues. CDR3 loop: CASSVPGQGTQPQHF. In nucleotides, the CDR3 is TGTGCCAGCAGTGTACCGGGACAGGGAACACAGCCCCAGCATTTT.